This T cell receptor beta chain was found in a study of beta chain features in type 1 diabetes (dated 2018 in TCRdb). Regarding the research as a whole: Patients and healthy donors did not differ in mean age, gender distribution, total cell number or subset yield. A total of under 120,000,000 sorted cells were examined across all samples, and RNA yield correlated strongly with the number of cells per subset. The study compared the TCRB repertoires of sorted circulating CD4+ T cell subsets in recently diagnosed type 1 diabetes patients with those in matched healthy donors. Regulatory and stem cell-like memory subsets were isolated from only 8 patients and 8 healthy donors, whereas naive and central memory subsets came from all 30 or so donors.

Each donor gave one peripheral blood draw, averaging approximately 0.12 L, which was collected into heparinised tubes. Using a panel that included CD45RO, CCR7, CD25, CD127, CD95 and CD27, naive, central memory, regulatory and stem cell-like memory CD4+ T cells were sorted on a BD FACSAria II. Purity was above 95% for every sorted population. PBMCs were isolated right away by Lymphoprep density gradient centrifugation and were stained directly, without culture. Samples were stained and sorted in pairs, with one healthy donor and one patient per experiment, so that batch effects were minimized. The CDR3, cysteine through phenylalanine, is 13 amino acids long. The read is trimmed to its CDR3 DNA, 39 bases read in frame from base 1. V is pared back by 4 bases and J by 4 bases, with 7 bases lying between the germline termini. CDR1 LGHNA and CDR2 YSLEER were looked up in the germline V gene. In this sample, this clone turned up a few times. This receptor's antigen is unknown. Base qualities are not provided; no much larger clone lies one nucleotide away.

The High Capacity cDNA Reverse Transcription Kit was used to reverse transcribe all of the isolated RNA, meaning that expressed TCRB transcripts were what got sequenced. Deep immunoSEQ sequencing was applied to naive, central memory and regulatory T cell samples, giving an average of roughly 3.5 million total reads per sample. Sorted cells were lysed in RLT buffer, and RNA was extracted using DNase-treated RNeasy Micro or Mini kits according to cell number. Each cell subset was processed on its own to prevent cross-contamination, while patient and healthy donor samples were processed together. TCRB sequences were amplified from cDNA with the immunoSEQ multiplex PCR, producing 87-bp fragments spanning the CDR3 region. Amplicons were sequenced on the Illumina HiSeq platform. Concerning the study's data processing: Synthetic template baselines were used to correct PCR bias computationally, reads within Hamming distance 2 were collapsed together, and singletons that could not be merged were discarded. By aligning reads against IMGT, V, D and J genes, CDR3 length, and insertions or deletions at six rearrangement sites were assigned. Within each subset, clonotype counts were normalized to the number of sorted cells before true diversity and Gini coefficients were calculated with the tcR R package. Repertoire sharing was quantified using the overlap coefficient calculated on TCRB nucleotide sequences. Out-of-frame TCRB sequences from naive cells were analyzed as a proxy for the pre-selection repertoire. Sourced from immuneACCESS, this table was stored by TCRdb with only in-frame sequences that have V and J called. A share of the clones is absent; for the studies checked, an unresolved V gene accounts for under half, and the remainder has no known explanation. V and J calls and clone size are those listed in that table; D and trimming were worked out from the DNA. The sample has under 400,000 clones on record, roughly an eighth of them singletons. The ten largest clones take up approximately 0.011% of the sample.

Study-wide conclusions, independent of this receptor: Because cDNA was sequenced instead of genomic DNA, highly expressing activated cells could be over-represented, though the groups showed no difference in activation or CD3 levels. HLA sub-analyses involved small numbers of individuals, so any influence of HLA type on TCRB rearrangement remained unresolved. The naive, central memory and regulatory TCRB repertoires appeared to resemble one another more closely among patients than among healthy donors. Shorter templates might have been favored by PCR, but patient and control samples were amplified and corrected together, so both groups would have been affected equally by any skew. Fewer insertions and more nucleotide deletions at VDJ recombination sites were observed in patients with type 1 diabetes, implying thymic rearrangement abnormalities. In all four CD4+ subsets, TCRB CDR3 length was moderately but significantly shorter in type 1 diabetes patients.

The specimen was naive CD4+ T cells from blood. In light of the paper, this sample's cell subset or site label describes: true naive CD4+ T cells. The chain couples TRBV4-3 to TRBJ1-4, with the D gene too uncertain to name. The TCR comes from a young woman with type 1 diabetes. CDR3 protein: CASSPGFNEKLFF. The DNA sequence reads TGCGCCAGCAGCCCAGGCTTTAATGAAAAACTGTTTTTT.